The rows below give T cell receptor beta chains drawn from one sample of a study of cytomegalovirus exposure and HLA in healthy donors. Here immunoSEQ multiplex PCR was the method, and the copy in TCRdb shows in-frame clones only, minus some. The sample carries about 97,000 clones, around 82% recorded once. Material for sequencing was PBMCs. All receptors derive from a man aged 40-49 years in good health and CMV-seropositive. The CDR3 runs from the conserved cysteine through the conserved F or W. The order of the fields is clone size, D gene, V gene, J gene, CDR3 protein, CDR3 DNA. A D gene is named only where the DNA matches it firmly. A row's size may be missing; if present it is once, few, many or a size class.

abundance: few
d_gene: .
v_gene: TRBV14
j_gene: TRBJ2-2
CDR3aa: CASTLGPGSGTGELFF
CDR3nt: TGTGCCAGCACCCTAGGCCCGGGGTCCGGCACCGGGGAGCTGTTTTTT

abundance: .
d_gene: TRBD1
v_gene: TRBV10-2
j_gene: TRBJ2-7
CDR3aa: CASRSGTGSYEQYF
CDR3nt: TGCGCCAGCAGATCCGGGACAGGGTCCTACGAGCAGTACTTC

abundance: .
d_gene: TRBD2
v_gene: TRBV10-3
j_gene: TRBJ2-7
CDR3aa: CAISESKSGGYEQYF
CDR3nt: TGTGCCATCAGTGAGTCGAAGTCGGGGGGCTACGAGCAGTACTTC

abundance: .
d_gene: .
v_gene: TRBV2
j_gene: TRBJ2-7
CDR3aa: CASREQYF
CDR3nt: TGTGCCTCCCGGGAGCAGTACTTC

abundance: once
d_gene: .
v_gene: TRBV6-5
j_gene: TRBJ1-2
CDR3aa: CASSSYRPYGYTF
CDR3nt: TGTGCCAGCAGTTCCTACAGGCCCTATGGCTACACCTTC

abundance: .
d_gene: .
v_gene: TRBV2
j_gene: TRBJ1-1
CDR3aa: CASSDRTANTEAFF
CDR3nt: TGTGCCAGCAGTGATCGGACAGCGAACACTGAAGCTTTCTTT

abundance: .
d_gene: TRBD1
v_gene: TRBV28
j_gene: TRBJ1-1
CDR3aa: CASSLLTGMNTEAFF
CDR3nt: TGTGCCAGCAGCCTTCTGACAGGGATGAACACTGAAGCTTTCTTT

abundance: few
d_gene: .
v_gene: TRBV2
j_gene: TRBJ1-2
CDR3aa: CASSGTAFLNYGYTF
CDR3nt: TGTGCCAGCAGTGGGACAGCCTTCCTTAACTATGGCTACACCTTC

abundance: .
d_gene: .
v_gene: TRBV27
j_gene: TRBJ1-1
CDR3aa: CASRVEALQREAFF
CDR3nt: TGTGCCAGCAGAGTGGAGGCGCTACAGAGAGAAGCTTTCTTT

abundance: .
d_gene: .
v_gene: TRBV9
j_gene: TRBJ2-3
CDR3aa: CASSVGPEVDTQYF
CDR3nt: TGTGCCAGCAGCGTGGGTCCAGAGGTAGATACGCAGTATTTT

abundance: once
d_gene: .
v_gene: TRBV29-1
j_gene: TRBJ1-3
CDR3aa: CSVSGAAGNTIYF
CDR3nt: TGCAGCGTTAGTGGGGCAGCTGGAAACACCATATATTTT

abundance: .
d_gene: TRBD1
v_gene: TRBV4-1
j_gene: TRBJ1-2
CDR3aa: CASSPRQGPYGYTF
CDR3nt: TGCGCCAGCAGCCCCCGACAGGGGCCCTATGGCTACACCTTC

abundance: .
d_gene: .
v_gene: TRBV11-2
j_gene: TRBJ1-1
CDR3aa: CASSLSPGTEAFF
CDR3nt: TGTGCCAGCAGCTTAAGCCCGGGGACTGAAGCTTTCTTT

abundance: .
d_gene: .
v_gene: TRBV10-2
j_gene: TRBJ1-1
CDR3aa: CASSESTGWNTEAFF
CDR3nt: TGCGCCAGCAGTGAGTCGACAGGTTGGAACACTGAAGCTTTCTTT

abundance: .
d_gene: .
v_gene: TRBV21-1
j_gene: TRBJ1-6
CDR3aa: CASSPDSTASASPLHF
CDR3nt: TGTGCCAGCAGCCCTGACTCGACTGCATCGGCTTCGCCCCTCCACTTT

abundance: .
d_gene: .
v_gene: TRBV5-1
j_gene: TRBJ1-4
CDR3aa: CASSLGGLTNEKLFF
CDR3nt: TGCGCCAGCAGCTTGGGCGGACTGACTAATGAAAAACTGTTTTTT